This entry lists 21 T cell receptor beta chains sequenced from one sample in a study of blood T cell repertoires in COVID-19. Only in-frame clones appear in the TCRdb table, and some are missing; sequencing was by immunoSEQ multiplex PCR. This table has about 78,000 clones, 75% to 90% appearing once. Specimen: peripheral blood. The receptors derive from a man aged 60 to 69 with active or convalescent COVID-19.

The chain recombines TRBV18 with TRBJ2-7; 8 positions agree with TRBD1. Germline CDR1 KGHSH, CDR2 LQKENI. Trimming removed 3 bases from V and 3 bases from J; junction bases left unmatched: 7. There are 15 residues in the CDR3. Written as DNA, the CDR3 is TGTGCCAGCTCACCTGACAGGGGCGACGGCTACGAGCAGTACTTC. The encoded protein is CASSPDRGDGYEQYF.

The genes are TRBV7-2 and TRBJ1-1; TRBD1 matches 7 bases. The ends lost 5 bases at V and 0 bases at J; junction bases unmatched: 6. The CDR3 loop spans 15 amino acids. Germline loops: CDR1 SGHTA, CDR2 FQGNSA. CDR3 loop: CASSPQGGLNTEAFF. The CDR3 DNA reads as TGTGCCAGCAGCCCCCAGGGGGGCTTGAACACTGAAGCTTTCTTT.

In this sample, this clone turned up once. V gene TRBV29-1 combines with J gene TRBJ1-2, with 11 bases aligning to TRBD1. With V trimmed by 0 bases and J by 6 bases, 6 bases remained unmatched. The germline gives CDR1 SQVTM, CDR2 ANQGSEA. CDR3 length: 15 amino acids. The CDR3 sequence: CSVEEGTGGEHGYTF. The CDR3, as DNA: TGCAGCGTTGAAGAAGGGACAGGGGGTGAACATGGCTACACCTTC. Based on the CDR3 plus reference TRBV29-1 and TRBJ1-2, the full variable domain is SAVISQKPSRDICQRGTSLTIQCQVDSQVTMMFWYRQQPGQSLTLIATANQGSEATYESGFVIDKFPISRPNLTFSTLTVSNMSPEDSSIYLCSVEEGTGGEHGYTFGSGTRLTVV.

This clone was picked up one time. The CDR3 nucleotides are TGTGCCAGCAGCTTATGGAGTAGCGGGGGGATTAGCACAGATACGCAGTATTTT. Translated, it gives CASSLWSSGGISTDTQYF. J is TRBJ2-3 and V is TRBV7-9, with 10 nucleotides matching TRBD2. J lost 0 bases, V lost 2 bases, and 8 bases had no gene match. Germline CDR1 reads SEHNR; CDR2 reads FQNEAQ (reference sequence). The CDR3 sequence is 18 residues long.

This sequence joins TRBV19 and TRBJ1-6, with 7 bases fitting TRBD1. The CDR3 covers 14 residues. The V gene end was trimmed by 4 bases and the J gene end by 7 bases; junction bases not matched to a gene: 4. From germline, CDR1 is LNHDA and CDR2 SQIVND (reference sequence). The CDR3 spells CASSTGTANSPLHF. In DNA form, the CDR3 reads TGTGCCAGTAGTACCGGGACAGCCAATTCACCCCTCCACTTT.

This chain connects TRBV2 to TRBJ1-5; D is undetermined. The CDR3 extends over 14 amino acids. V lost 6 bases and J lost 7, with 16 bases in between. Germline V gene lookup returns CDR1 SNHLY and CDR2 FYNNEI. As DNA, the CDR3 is TGTGCCAGCAGCTTCGAGGGAGTCGGGCAGCCCCAGCATTTT. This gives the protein CASSFEGVGQPQHF.

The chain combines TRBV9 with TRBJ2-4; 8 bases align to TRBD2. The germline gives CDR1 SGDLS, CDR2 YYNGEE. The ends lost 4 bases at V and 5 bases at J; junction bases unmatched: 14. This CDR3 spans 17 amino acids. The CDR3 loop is CASSTRAGERNENIQYF. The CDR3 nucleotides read TGTGCCAGCAGCACCCGAGCGGGGGAGAGGAATGAAAACATTCAGTACTTC.

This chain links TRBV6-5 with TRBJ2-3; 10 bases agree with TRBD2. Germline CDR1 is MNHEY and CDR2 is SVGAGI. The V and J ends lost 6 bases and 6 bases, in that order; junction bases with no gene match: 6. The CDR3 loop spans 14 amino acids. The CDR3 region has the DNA TGTGCCAGCAGCCCGACTAGCGGGTCGGATACGCAGTATTTT. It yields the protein CASSPTSGSDTQYF.

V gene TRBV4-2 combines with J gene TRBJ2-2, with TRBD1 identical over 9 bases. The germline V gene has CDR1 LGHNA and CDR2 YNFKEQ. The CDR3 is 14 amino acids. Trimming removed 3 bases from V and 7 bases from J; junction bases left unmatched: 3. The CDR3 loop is CASSQRTGDGELFF. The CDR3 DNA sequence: TGTGCCAGCAGCCAGCGGACAGGGGACGGGGAGCTGTTTTTT.

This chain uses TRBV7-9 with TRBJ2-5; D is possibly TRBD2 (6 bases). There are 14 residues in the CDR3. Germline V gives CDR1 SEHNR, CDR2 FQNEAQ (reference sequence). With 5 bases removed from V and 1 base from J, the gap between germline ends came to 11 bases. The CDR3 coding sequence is TGTGCCAGCAGCCCCGGAGCGGGCCAAGAGACCCAGTACTTC. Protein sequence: CASSPGAGQETQYF.

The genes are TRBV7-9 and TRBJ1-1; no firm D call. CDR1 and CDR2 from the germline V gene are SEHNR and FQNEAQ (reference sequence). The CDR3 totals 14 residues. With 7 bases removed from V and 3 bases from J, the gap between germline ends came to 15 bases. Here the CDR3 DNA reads TGTGCCAGCACTCAGATGGGCCTTGACACTGAAGCTTTCTTT. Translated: CASTQMGLDTEAFF.

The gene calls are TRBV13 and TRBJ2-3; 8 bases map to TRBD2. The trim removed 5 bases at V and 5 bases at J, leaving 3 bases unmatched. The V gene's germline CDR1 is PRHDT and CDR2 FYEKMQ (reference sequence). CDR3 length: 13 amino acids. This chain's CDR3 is CASSVTSEDTQYF. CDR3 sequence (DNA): TGTGCCAGCAGCGTGACTAGCGAAGATACGCAGTATTTT.

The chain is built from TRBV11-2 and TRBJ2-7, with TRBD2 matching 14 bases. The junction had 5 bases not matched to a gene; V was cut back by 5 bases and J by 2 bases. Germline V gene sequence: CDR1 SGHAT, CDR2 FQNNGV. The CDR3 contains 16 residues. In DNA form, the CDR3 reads TGTGCCAGCAGCCTCATGACTAGCGGGGGGGCCTACGAGCAGTACTTC. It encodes CASSLMTSGGAYEQYF. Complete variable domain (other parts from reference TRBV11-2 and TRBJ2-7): EAGVAQSPRYKIIEKRQSVAFWCNPISGHATLYWYQQILGQGPKLLIQFQNNGVVDDSQLPKDRFSAERLKGVDSTLKIQPAKLEDSAVYLCASSLMTSGGAYEQYFGPGTRLTVT.

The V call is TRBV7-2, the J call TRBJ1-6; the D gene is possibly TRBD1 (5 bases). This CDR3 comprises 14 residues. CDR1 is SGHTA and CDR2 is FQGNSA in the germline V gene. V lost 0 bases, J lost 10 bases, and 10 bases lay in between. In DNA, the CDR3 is TGTGCCAGCAGCTTAGCGACCGACAGATCACCCCTCCACTTT. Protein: CASSLATDRSPLHF.

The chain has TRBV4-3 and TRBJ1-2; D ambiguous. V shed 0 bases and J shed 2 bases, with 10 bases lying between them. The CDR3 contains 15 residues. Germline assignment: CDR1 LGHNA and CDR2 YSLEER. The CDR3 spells CASSQDNWANYGYTF. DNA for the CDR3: TGCGCCAGCAGCCAAGATAATTGGGCAAACTATGGCTACACCTTC.

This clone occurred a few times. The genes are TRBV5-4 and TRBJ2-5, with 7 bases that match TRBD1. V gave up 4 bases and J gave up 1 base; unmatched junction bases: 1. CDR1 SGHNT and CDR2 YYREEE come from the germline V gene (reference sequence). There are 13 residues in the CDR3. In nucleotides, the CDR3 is TGTGCCAGCAGCCGACAGGGCCAAGAGACCCAGTACTTC. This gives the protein CASSRQGQETQYF.

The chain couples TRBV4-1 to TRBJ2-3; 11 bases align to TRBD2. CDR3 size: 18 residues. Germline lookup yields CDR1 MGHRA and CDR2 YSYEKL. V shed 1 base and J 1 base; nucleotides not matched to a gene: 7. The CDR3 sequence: CASSQVVLAGGRTDTQYF. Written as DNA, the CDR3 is TGCGCCAGCAGCCAAGTCGTCCTAGCGGGGGGCCGCACAGATACGCAGTATTTT.

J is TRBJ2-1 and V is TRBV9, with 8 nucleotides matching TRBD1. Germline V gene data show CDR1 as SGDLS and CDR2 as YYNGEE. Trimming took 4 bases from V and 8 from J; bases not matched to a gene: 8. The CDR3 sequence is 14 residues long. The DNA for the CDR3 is TGTGCCAGCAGCCCATCGGACAGGGCCCATGAGCAGTTCTTC. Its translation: CASSPSDRAHEQFF.

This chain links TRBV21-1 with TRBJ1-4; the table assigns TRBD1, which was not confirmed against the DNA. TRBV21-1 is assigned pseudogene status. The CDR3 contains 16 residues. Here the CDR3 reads CASSKEDRGSPEKLFF. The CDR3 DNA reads TGTGCCAGCAGCAAGGAGGACAGGGGCTCTCCCGAAAAACTGTTTTTT.

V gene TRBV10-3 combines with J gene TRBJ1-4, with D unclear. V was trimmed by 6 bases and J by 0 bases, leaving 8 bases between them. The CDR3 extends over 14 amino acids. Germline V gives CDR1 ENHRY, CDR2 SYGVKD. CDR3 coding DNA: TGTGCCATCAGCCCAGGTGCAACTAATGAAAAACTGTTTTTT. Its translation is CAISPGATNEKLFF.

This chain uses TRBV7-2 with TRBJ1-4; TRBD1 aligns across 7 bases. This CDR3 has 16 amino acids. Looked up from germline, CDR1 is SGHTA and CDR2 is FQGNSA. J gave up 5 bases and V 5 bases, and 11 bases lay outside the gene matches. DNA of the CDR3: TGTGCCAGCAGCCGGGACAGCCGAAACCGAAATGAAAAACTGTTTTTT. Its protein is CASSRDSRNRNEKLFF.